This section outlines one TCR beta chain sequence together with its context. The target antigen is unknown. The V gene's germline CDR1 is SQVTM and CDR2 ANQGSEA. J was trimmed by 3 bases and V by 3 bases; bases with no gene match: 6. The CDR3 has 16 amino acids. These data are taken from a study of response to subunit inactivated influenza vaccine. TCRdb redid the calling of the RT-PCR reads with MiXCR, one entry per CDR3 protein. The data show about half a million distinct CDR3 sequences, around 8% seen once. Overall study results and limits: The authors offered the suggestion that each seasonal influenza vaccination recruits few new T cells.

Here the sequenced sample was PBMCs from blood, taken about 23 months after vaccination. V is TRBV29-1 and J is TRBJ2-3, with 13 bases matching TRBD2. The TCR originated in a man between 50 and 75 years old who received an inactivated influenza vaccine. The CDR3 here is CSVEKLAGGITDTQYF. The CDR3 DNA sequence: TGCAGCGTTGAGAAACTAGCGGGAGGGATAACAGATACGCAGTATTTT.